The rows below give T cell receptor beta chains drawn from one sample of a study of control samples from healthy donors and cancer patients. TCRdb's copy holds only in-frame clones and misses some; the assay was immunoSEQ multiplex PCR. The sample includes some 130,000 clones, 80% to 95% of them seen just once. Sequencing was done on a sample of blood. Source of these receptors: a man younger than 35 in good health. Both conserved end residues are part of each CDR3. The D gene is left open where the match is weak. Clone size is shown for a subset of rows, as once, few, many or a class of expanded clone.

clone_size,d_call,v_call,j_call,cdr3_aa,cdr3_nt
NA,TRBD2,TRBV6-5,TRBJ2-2,CASRSGGNTGELFF,TGTGCCAGCCGGAGCGGGGGAAACACCGGGGAGCTGTTTTTT
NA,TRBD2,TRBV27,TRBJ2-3,CASKGLAGTDTQYF,TGTGCCAGCAAGGGACTAGCGGGAACAGATACGCAGTATTTT
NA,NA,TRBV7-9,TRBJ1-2,CASSFAREKNGYTF,TGTGCCAGCAGCTTCGCTAGGGAGAAGAATGGCTACACCTTC
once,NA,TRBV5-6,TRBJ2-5,CASSSGLWGETQYF,TGTGCCAGCAGCTCGGGCCTGTGGGGAGAGACCCAGTACTTC
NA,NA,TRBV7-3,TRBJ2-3,CASSLRGWTSDTDTQYF,TGTGCCAGCAGCTTAAGGGGGTGGACATCAGACACAGATACGCAGTATTTT
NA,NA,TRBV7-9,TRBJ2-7,CASSPRQFFYEQYF,TGTGCCAGCAGCCCACGACAATTTTTTTACGAGCAGTACTTC
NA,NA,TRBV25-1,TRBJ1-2,CASSERRGASSRKTF,TGTGCCAGCAGTGAAAGGAGAGGCGCTTCTAGTCGTAAGACCTTC
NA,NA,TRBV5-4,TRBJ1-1,CATDRPGHEAFF,TGTGCCACCGACAGACCGGGCCATGAAGCTTTCTTT
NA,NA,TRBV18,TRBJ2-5,CASSPPGYQETQYF,TGTGCCAGCTCCCCGCCGGGGTACCAAGAGACCCAGTACTTC
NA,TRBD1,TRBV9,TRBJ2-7,CASSRNGRQGRDEQYF,TGTGCCAGCAGCCGCAACGGGAGACAGGGGAGAGACGAGCAGTACTTC
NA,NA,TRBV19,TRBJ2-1,CASSSYWGDNEQFF,TGTGCCAGTAGTTCTTACTGGGGCGACAATGAGCAGTTCTTC
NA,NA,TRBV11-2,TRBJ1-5,CASSLGGNSNQPQHF,TGTGCCAGCAGCTTAGGAGGTAATAGCAATCAGCCCCAGCATTTT
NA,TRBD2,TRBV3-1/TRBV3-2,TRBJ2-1,CASSPYSGGASNEQFF,TGTGCCAGCAGCCCCTATAGCGGGGGGGCTTCCAATGAGCAGTTCTTC
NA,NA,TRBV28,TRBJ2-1,CASSSTDEQFF,TGTGCCAGCAGTTCGACAGATGAGCAGTTCTTC
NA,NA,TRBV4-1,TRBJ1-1,CASSHAFEEARAEAFF,TGCGCCAGCAGCCACGCCTTTGAGGAAGCTCGCGCTGAAGCTTTCTTT
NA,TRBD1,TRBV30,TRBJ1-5,CAWGTGQDQPQHF,TGTGCCTGGGGGACAGGGCAGGATCAGCCCCAGCATTTT